This T cell receptor beta chain was obtained from a study of control samples from healthy donors and cancer patients. This clone has just a few counts. Using immunoSEQ multiplex PCR, the repertoire was profiled, and TCRdb retains in-frame clones only, with some absent. The sample has roughly 95,000 clones; around nine tenths are singletons. The length of the CDR3 is 13 residues. Germline V gives CDR1 MRHNA, CDR2 SNTAGT. The V end lost 2 bases, the J end lost 4 bases, and 5 bases lay between the germline ends. Sequencing input: blood. This chain connects TRBV6-4 to TRBJ2-2; maybe TRBD2 (5 bases). The sequence derives from a man younger than 40 in good health. The CDR3 loop is CASSDTSTGELFF. CDR3 bases: TGTGCCAGCAGTGACACTAGCACCGGGGAGCTGTTTTTT.